This TCR beta chain was found in a study of blood T cell repertoires in COVID-19. Study details: Acute and convalescent COVID-19 samples came from the United States, Italy and Spain. T cells, B-cell-depleted T cells, or PBMCs supplied cDNA or gDNA.

Under the authors' procedure: Amplification of reference gene primers provided the estimated nucleated cell counts. Assay: immunoSEQ multiplex PCR; the TCRdb copy retains only in-frame clones and omits some. Clone size and the V and J calls come from that table; the DNA yielded D and trimming. The table lists 140,000 to 150,000 clones, approximately 87% of them singletons. Sequencing was performed on peripheral blood. This clonotype originated in a man aged 50 to 59 who had recovered from COVID-19.

The CDR3 DNA is TGTGCCAGCAGTGCCCGGACAGGGTTCCCCTCCTATAATTCACCCCTCCACTTT. Amino acid sequence: CASSARTGFPSYNSPLHF. This rearrangement joins TRBV27 to TRBJ1-6; 8 bases are a match to TRBD1. Looked up from germline, CDR1 is MNHEY and CDR2 is SMNVEV (reference sequence). CDR3 length equals 18 residues. V trimming: 5 bases; J trimming: 0 bases; junction bases outside the gene matches: 9.